What follows is one TCR beta chain and its context. Germline V gene lookup returns CDR1 SGHTA and CDR2 FQGNSA. The CDR3 runs to 14 residues. V lost 4 bases to trimming and J lost 5 bases; unmatched junction nucleotides: 3. The data stem from a study of T cells in Graves' hyperthyroidism and ophthalmopathy. There were TCR beta CDR3 regions amplified from RNA transcripts. With the HTBI primer set, the TCR CDR3 went through a first round of RT-PCR. TCRdb reprocessed the multiplex PCR reads via MiXCR and lists one record per CDR3 protein. This table holds 300,000 to 450,000 distinct CDR3 sequences, 15% to 20% found once.

The TCR originated in a woman aged 40 to 50 with Graves' ophthalmopathy. Sample: blood. The rearrangement joins TRBV7-2 to TRBJ1-2; the match to TRBD1 covers 11 bases. The CDR3 DNA is TGTGCCAGCAGCTGGGACAGGGGGAAGTATGGCTACACCTTC. Residues: CASSWDRGKYGYTF.